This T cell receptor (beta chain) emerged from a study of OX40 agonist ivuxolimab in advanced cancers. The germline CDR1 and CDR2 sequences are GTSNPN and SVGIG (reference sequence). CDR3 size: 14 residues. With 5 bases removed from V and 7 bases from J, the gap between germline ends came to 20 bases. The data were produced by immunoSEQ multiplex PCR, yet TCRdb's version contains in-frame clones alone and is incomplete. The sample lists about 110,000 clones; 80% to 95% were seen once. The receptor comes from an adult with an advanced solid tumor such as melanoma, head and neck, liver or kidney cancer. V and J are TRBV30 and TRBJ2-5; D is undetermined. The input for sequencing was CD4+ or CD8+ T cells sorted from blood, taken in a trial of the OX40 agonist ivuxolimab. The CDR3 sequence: CAWAGTAPSGTQYF. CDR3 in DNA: TGTGCCTGGGCCGGAACTGCCCCGAGTGGGACCCAGTACTTC.